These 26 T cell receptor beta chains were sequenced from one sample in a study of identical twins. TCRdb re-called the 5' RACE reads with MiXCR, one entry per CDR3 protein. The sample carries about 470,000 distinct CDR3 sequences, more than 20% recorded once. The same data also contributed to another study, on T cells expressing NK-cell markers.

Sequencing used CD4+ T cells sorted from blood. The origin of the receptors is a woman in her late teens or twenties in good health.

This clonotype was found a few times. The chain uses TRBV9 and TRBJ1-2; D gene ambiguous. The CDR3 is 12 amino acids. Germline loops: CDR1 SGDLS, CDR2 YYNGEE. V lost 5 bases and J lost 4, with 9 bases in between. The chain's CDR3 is CASSKGSYGYTF. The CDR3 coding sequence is TGTGCCAGCAGTAAGGGAAGCTATGGCTACACCTTC.

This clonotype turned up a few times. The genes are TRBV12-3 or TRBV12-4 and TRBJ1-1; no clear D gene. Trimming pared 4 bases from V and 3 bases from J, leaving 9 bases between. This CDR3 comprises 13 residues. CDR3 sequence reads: CASSSHGYTEAFF. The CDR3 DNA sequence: TGTGCCAGCAGTTCCCACGGATACACTGAAGCTTTCTTT.

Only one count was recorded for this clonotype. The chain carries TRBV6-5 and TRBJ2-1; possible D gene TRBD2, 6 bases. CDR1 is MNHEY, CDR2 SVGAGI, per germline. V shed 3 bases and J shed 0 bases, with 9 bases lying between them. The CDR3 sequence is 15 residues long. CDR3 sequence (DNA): TGTGCCAGCAGTTATATCGGGAGCTCCTACAATGAGCAGTTCTTC. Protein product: CASSYIGSSYNEQFF.

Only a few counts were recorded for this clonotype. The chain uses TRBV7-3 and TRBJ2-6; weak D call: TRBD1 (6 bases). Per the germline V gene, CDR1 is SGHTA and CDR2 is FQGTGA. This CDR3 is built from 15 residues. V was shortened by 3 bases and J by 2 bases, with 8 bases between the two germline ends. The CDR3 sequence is CASSFQGPGANVLTF. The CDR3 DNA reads TGTGCCAGCAGCTTCCAGGGGCCTGGGGCCAACGTCCTGACTTTC.

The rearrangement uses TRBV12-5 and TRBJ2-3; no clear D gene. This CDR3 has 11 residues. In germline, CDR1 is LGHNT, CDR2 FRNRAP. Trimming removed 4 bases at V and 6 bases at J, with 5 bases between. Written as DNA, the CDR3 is TGTGCTAGTGGTTCGTTGGATACGCAGTATTTT. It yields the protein CASGSLDTQYF.

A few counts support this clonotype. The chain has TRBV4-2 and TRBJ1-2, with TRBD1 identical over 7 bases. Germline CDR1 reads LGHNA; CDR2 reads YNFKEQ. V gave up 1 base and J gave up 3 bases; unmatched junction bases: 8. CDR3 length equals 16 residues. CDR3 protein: CASSQAGRGIDYGYTF. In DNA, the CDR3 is TGTGCCAGCAGCCAAGCGGGCAGGGGGATCGACTATGGCTACACCTTC.

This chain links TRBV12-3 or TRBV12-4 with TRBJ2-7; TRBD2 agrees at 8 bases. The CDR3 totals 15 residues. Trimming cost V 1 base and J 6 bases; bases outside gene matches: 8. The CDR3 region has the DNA TGTGCCAGCAGTTTAGAGGGACTAGGGACAAGCGAGCAGTACTTC. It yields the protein CASSLEGLGTSEQYF.

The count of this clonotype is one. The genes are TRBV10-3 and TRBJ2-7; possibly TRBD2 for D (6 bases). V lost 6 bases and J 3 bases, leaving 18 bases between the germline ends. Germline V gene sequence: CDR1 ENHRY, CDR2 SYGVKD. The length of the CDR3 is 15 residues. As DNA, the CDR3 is TGTGCCATCAGGGCGGGGCCTTTGGAAGGCTACGAGCAGTACTTC. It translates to CAIRAGPLEGYEQYF.

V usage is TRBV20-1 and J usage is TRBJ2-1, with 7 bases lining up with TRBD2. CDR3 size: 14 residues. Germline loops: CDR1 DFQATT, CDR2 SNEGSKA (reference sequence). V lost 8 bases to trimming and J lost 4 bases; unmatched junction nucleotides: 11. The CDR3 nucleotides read TGCAGTCCCAAGAGGGCTAGCGGTTACAATGAGCAGTTCTTC. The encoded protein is CSPKRASGYNEQFF.

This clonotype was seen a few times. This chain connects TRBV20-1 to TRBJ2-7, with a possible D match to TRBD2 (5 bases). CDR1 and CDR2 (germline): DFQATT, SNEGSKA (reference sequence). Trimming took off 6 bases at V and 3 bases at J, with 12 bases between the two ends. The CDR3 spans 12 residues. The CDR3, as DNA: TGCAGTGCGAGCGGTTCTGGCTACGAGCAGTACTTC. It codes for CSASGSGYEQYF.

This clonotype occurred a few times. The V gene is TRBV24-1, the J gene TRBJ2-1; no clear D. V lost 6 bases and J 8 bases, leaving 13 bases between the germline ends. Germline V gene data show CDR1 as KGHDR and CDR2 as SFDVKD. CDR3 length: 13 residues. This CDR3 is CATSLGSRDEQFF. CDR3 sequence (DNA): TGTGCCACCAGTTTGGGGTCAAGGGATGAGCAGTTCTTC.

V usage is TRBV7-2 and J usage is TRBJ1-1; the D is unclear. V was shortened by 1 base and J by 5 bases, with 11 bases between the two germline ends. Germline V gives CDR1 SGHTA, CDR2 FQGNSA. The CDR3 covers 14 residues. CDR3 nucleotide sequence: TGTGCCAGCAGCTTAGAACGGGGTTGGACTGAAGCTTTCTTT. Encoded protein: CASSLERGWTEAFF.

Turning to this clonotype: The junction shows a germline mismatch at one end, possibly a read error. Here the CDR3 DNA reads TGTGCCGTCAGTGGCGCTCTAAGCGGGAGGGCCAATGAGCAGTTCTTC. Protein sequence: CAVSGALSGRANEQFF. The chain recombines TRBV10-3 with TRBJ2-1, with 10 bases lining up with TRBD2. Germline V CDR1 and CDR2: ENHRY, SYGVKD. This CDR3 comprises 16 residues.

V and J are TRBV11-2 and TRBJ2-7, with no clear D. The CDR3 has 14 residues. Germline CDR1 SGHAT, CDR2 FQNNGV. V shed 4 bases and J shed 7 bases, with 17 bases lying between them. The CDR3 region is CASSSDRLTGEQYF. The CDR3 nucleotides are TGTGCCAGCAGCTCCGATAGACTGACTGGAGAGCAGTACTTC.

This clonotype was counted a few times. The CDR3 DNA follows: TGTGCCAGCAGCTTAGGACCTATGGAGCAGTTCTTC. It translates to CASSLGPMEQFF. The V and J genes are TRBV7-2 and TRBJ2-1; D remains unclear. Deletions cut 1 base from V and 10 bases from J, with 8 bases between. CDR1 is SGHTA, CDR2 FQGNSA, per germline. CDR3 length equals 12 residues.

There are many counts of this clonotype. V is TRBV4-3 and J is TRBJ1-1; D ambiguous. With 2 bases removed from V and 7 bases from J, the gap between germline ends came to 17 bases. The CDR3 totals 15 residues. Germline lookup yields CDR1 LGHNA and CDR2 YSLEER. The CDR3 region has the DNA TGCGCCAGCAGCCAAAATTTAGGAGGTATAAGTGAAGCTTTCTTT. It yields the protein CASSQNLGGISEAFF.

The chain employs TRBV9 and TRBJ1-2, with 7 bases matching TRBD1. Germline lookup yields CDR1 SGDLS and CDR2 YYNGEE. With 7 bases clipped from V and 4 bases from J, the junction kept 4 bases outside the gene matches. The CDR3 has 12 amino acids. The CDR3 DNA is TGTGCCAGCGGCCGGGACAGCTATGGCTACACCTTC. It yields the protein CASGRDSYGYTF.

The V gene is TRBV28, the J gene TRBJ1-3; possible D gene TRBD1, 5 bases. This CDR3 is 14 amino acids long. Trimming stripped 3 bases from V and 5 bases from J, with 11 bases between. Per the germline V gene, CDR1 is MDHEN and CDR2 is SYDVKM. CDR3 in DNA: TGTGCCAGCAGTTTGGACAATACCAGAAACACCATATATTTT. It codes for CASSLDNTRNTIYF.

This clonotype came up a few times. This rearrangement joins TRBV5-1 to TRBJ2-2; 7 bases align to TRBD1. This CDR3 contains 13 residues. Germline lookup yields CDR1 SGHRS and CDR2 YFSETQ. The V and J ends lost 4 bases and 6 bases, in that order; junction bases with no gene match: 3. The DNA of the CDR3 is TGCGCCAGCAGCGCCACAGGGGCCGGGGAGCTGTTTTTT. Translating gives CASSATGAGELFF.

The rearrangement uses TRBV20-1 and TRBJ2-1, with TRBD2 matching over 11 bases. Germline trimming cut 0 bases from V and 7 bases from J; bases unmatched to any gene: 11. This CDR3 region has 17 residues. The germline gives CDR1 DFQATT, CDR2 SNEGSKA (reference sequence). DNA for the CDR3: TGCAGTGCTAGAGATCTGGGCCTAGCGGGGGGAAGGAATGAGCAGTTCTTC. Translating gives CSARDLGLAGGRNEQFF.

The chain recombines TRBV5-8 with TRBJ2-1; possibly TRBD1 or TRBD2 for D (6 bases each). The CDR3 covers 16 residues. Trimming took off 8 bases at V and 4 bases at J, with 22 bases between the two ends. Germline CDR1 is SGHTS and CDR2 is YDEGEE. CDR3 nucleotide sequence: TGTGCCAGTGTGGAGGGGGGATACGGGGATTACAATGAGCAGTTCTTC. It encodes CASVEGGYGDYNEQFF.

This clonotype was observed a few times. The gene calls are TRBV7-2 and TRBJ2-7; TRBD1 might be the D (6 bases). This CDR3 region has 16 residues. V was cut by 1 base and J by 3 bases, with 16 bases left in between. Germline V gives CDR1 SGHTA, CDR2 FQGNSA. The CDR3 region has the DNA TGTGCCAGCAGCTTAGAGTACGGGACACCGCTCTACGAGCAGTACTTC. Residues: CASSLEYGTPLYEQYF.

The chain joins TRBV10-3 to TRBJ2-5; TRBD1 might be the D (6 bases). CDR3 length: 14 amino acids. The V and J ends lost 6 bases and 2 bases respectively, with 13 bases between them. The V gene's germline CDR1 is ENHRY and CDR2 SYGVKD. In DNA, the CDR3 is TGTGCCATCAGGCCACGGGACACACAAGAGACCCAGTACTTC. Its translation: CAIRPRDTQETQYF.

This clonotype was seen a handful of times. DNA for the CDR3: TGCGCCAGCAGCTTGGCACTAGAACTCTACGAGCAGTACTTC. It specifies CASSLALELYEQYF. The chain uses TRBV5-1 and TRBJ2-7, with D possibly being TRBD2 (5 bases). This CDR3 is built from 14 residues. Trimming stripped 0 bases from V and 3 bases from J, with 10 bases between. The germline V gene has CDR1 SGHRS and CDR2 YFSETQ. The full variable domain, in which reference TRBV5-1 and TRBJ2-7 provide the parts outside the CDR3, is KAGVTQTPRYLIKTRGQQVTLSCSPISGHRSVSWYQQTPGQGLQFLFEYFSETQRNKGNFPGRFSGRQFSNSRSEMNVSTLELGDSALYLCASSLALELYEQYFGPGTRLTVT.

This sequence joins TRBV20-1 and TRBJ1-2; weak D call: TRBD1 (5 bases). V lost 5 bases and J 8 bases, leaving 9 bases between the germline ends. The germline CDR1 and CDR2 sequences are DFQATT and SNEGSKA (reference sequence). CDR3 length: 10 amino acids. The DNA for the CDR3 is TGCAGTGCTCCAGGGAACGGCTACACCTTC. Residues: CSAPGNGYTF.

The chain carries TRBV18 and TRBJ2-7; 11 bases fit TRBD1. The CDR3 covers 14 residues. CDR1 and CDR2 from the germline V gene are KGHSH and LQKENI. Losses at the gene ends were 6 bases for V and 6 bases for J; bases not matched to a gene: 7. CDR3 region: CASSGDRGSFEQYF. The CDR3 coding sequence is TGTGCCAGCTCCGGGGACAGGGGGTCGTTCGAGCAGTACTTC.